These T cell receptor beta chains were read from a single sample in a study of beta chain features in type 1 diabetes. Here immunoSEQ multiplex PCR was the method, and the copy in TCRdb shows in-frame clones only, minus some. The table includes 150,000 or so clones, approximately 9% detected once. The sequenced sample consisted of central memory CD4+ T cells from blood. The receptors come from a woman aged 18 to 35 in good health. CDR3s include the opening cysteine and the closing phenylalanine or tryptophan. The D gene is left open where the match is weak. Not all rows give a size; the values are once, few, many and, for expanded clones, a class.

>NA|TRBV7-9|15|TRBJ1-5|TRBD1
TGTGCCAGCAGCCCGGCGGGACAGTTAGATCAGCCCCAGCATTTT
CASSPAGQLDQPQHF
>few|TRBV4-2|15|TRBJ1-1|TRBD1
TGTGCCAGCAGCCCCGGACAGGGAGGTGTCACTGAAGCTTTCTTT
CASSPGQGGVTEAFF
>few|TRBV2|12|TRBJ2-2|NA
TGTGCCAGCAGTCCTGACACCGGGGAGCTGTTTTTT
CASSPDTGELFF
>NA|TRBV6-1|15|TRBJ1-5|TRBD1
TGTGCCAGCAGTGACCGGTGGACAGGGGGATGGCCCCAGCATTTT
CASSDRWTGGWPQHF
>few|TRBV29-1|13|TRBJ1-1|TRBD1
TGCAGCGTTGCTCGGACAGGAGGAACTGAAGCTTTCTTT
CSVARTGGTEAFF
>few|TRBV5-1|14|TRBJ2-7|NA
TGCGCCAGCAGCCAAGACAGGCCAACCTACGAGCAGTACTTC
CASSQDRPTYEQYF
>few|TRBV2|14|TRBJ1-5|TRBD1
TGTGCCAGCAGCGCCTCAGGGGGCGTACAGCCCCAGCATTTT
CASSASGGVQPQHF
>few|TRBV18|19|TRBJ2-3|TRBD2
TGTGCCAGCTCACCACTCGGGTCTCCTAGCGGGCCGAGCACAGATACGCAGTATTTT
CASSPLGSPSGPSTDTQYF
>few|TRBV30|16|TRBJ1-5|TRBD1
TGTGCCTGGAGTGTCGGGACAGGGGGCGGCAATCAGCCCCAGCATTTT
CAWSVGTGGGNQPQHF
>NA|TRBV7-2|13|TRBJ2-5|NA
TGTGCCAGCAGCTTACAGGGCTCGGAGACCCAGTACTTC
CASSLQGSETQYF
>NA|TRBV7-2|15|TRBJ2-2|NA
TGTGCCAGCAGCTCATCAGGGGTTTCGGCCGGGGAGCTGTTTTTT
CASSSSGVSAGELFF
>NA|TRBV6-1|14|TRBJ1-2|NA
TGTGCCAGCAGTGAATTGGGGGCGGAGTGGGGCTACACCTTC
CASSELGAEWGYTF
>NA|TRBV6-5|14|TRBJ1-4|NA
TGTGCCAGCAGGAAACAGACAACTAATGAAAAACTGTTTTTT
CASRKQTTNEKLFF
>NA|TRBV7-3|12|TRBJ2-1|NA
TGTGCCAGCAGCCCCGGGGGCAATGAGCAGTTCTTC
CASSPGGNEQFF
>NA|TRBV30|13|TRBJ2-5|NA
TGTGCCTGGAGTCAGCGGGTCCAAGAGACCCAGTACTTC
CAWSQRVQETQYF
>NA|TRBV5-6|13|TRBJ2-3|NA
TGTGCCAGCAGATACGGAGGCGCAGATACGCAGTATTTT
CASRYGGADTQYF
>many|TRBV28|13|TRBJ2-4|TRBD1
TGTGCCAGCAGGTCACTGAAGGGACAGCGCCTCCTCTTC
CASRSLKGQRLLF
>NA|TRBV7-3|15|TRBJ2-2|NA
TGTGCCAGCAGCCCCAACCCGGCGGGCACCGGGGAGCTGTTTTTT
CASSPNPAGTGELFF
>few|TRBV7-2|15|TRBJ2-3|NA
TGTGCCAGCAGCTTATCTGGGGGGTACACAGATACGCAGTATTTT
CASSLSGGYTDTQYF
>NA|TRBV11-2|14|TRBJ2-1|NA
TGTGCCAGCAGCCCTCAGGAGGGATACAATGAGCAGTTCTTC
CASSPQEGYNEQFF
>few|TRBV9|13|TRBJ2-5|NA
TGTGCCAGCAGCTGGCGGATCTCAGAGACCCAGTACTTC
CASSWRISETQYF
>NA|TRBV10-3|13|TRBJ2-7|TRBD2
TGTGCCACCAGACTAGCGGGGCCTTACGAGCAGTACTTC
CATRLAGPYEQYF
>NA|TRBV30|13|TRBJ2-7|TRBD2
TGTGCCTGGAGTGTAATAGCGGGGGGGGAGCAGTACTTC
CAWSVIAGGEQYF
>few|TRBV7-3|13|TRBJ2-1|NA
TGTGCCAGCAGCCAGGACAGAGACTATGAGCAGTTCTTC
CASSQDRDYEQFF
>few|TRBV10-3|15|TRBJ2-1|TRBD2
TGTGCCATCAGTGAGTCGACTAGCGGGAGGTTTGAGCAGTTCTTC
CAISESTSGRFEQFF
>few|TRBV9|15|TRBJ2-5|NA
TGTGCCAGCAGCGTAGATAACAGGGTCCAAGAGACCCAGTACTTC
CASSVDNRVQETQYF
>few|TRBV2|11|TRBJ2-1|NA
TGTGCCAGCAGTGTTCGTGATGAGCAGTTCTTC
CASSVRDEQFF
>NA|TRBV18|14|TRBJ1-1|TRBD1
TGTGCCAGCTCACCGGGACAGGGTACCACTGAAGCTTTCTTT
CASSPGQGTTEAFF
>NA|TRBV14|14|TRBJ1-2|TRBD1
TGTGCCAGCAGCCAGACGACAGGGGCCCATGGCTACACCTTC
CASSQTTGAHGYTF
>NA|TRBV19|16|TRBJ1-5|NA
TGTGCCAGTAGGACACCAGGGCGGGGGGGCAATCAGCCCCAGCATTTT
CASRTPGRGGNQPQHF
>few|TRBV7-9|15|TRBJ1-2|TRBD1
TGTGCCAGCGTGCTATCCACAGGGGGCTTCTATGGCTACACCTTC
CASVLSTGGFYGYTF